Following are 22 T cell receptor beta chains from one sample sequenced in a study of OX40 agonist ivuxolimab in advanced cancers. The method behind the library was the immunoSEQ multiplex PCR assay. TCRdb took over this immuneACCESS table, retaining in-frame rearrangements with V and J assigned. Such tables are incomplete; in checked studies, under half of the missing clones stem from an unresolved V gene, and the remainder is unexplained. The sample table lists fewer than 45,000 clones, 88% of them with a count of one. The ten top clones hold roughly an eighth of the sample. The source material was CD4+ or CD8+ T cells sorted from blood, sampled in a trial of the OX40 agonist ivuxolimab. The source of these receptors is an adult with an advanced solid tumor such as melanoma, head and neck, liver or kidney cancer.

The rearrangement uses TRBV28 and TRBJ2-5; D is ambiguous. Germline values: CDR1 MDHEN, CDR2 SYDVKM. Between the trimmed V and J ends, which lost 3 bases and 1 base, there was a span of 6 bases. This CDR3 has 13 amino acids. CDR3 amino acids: CASSLPVQETQYF. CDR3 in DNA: TGTGCCAGCAGTTTGCCGGTCCAAGAGACCCAGTACTTC.

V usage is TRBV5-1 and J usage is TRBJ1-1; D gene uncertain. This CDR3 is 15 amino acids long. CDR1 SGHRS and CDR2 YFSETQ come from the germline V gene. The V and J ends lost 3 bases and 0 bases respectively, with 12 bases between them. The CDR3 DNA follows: TGCGCCAGCAGCTCCGGTCGTCAGATGAACACTGAAGCTTTCTTT. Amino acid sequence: CASSSGRQMNTEAFF.

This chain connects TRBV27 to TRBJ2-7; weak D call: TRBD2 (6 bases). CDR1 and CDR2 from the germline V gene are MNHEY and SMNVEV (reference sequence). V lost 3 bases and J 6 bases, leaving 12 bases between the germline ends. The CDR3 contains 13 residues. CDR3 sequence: CASSFRGLAEQYF. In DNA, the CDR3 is TGTGCCAGCAGTTTTAGGGGACTGGCCGAGCAGTACTTC.

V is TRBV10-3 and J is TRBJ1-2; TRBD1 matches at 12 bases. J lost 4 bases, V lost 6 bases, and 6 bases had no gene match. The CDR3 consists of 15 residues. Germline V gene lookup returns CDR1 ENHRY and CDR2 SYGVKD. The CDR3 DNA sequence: TGTGCCATCAGGGGACAGGGGGCGACCCTCTATGGCTACACCTTC. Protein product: CAIRGQGATLYGYTF.

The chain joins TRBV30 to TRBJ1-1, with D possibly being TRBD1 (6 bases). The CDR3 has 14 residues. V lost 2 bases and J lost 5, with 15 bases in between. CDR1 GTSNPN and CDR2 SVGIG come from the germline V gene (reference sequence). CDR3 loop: CAWSSGHQGTEAFF. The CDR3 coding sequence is TGTGCCTGGAGTTCGGGACACCAGGGGACTGAAGCTTTCTTT. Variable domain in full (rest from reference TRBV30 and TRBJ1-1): SQTIHQWPATLVQPVGSPLSLECTVEGTSNPNLYWYRQAAGRGLQLLFYSVGIGQISSEVPQNLSASRPQDRQFILSSKKLLLSDSGFYLCAWSSGHQGTEAFFGQGTRLTVV.

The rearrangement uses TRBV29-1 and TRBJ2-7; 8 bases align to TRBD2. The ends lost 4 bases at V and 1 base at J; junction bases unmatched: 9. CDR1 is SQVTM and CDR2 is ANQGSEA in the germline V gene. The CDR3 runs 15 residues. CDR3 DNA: TGCAGCGTTGTTTCAGCGGGAGATAGGTCCTACGAGCAGTACTTC. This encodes CSVVSAGDRSYEQYF.

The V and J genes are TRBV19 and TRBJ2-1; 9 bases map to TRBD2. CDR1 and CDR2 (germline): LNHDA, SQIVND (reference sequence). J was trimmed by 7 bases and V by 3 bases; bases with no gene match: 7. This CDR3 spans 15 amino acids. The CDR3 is CASSMPASGINEQFF. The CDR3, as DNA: TGTGCCAGTAGTATGCCGGCTAGCGGGATAAATGAGCAGTTCTTC.

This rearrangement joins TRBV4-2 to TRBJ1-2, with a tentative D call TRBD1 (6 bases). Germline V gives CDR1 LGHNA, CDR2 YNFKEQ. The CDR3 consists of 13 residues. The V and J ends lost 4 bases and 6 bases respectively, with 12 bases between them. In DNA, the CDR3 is TGTGCCAGCAGCCTCCGGGACATGGATGGCTACACCTTC. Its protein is CASSLRDMDGYTF.

CDR3 sequence reads: CASTSWAYNEQFF. CDR3 bases: TGTGCCAGCACCTCCTGGGCGTACAATGAGCAGTTCTTC. This rearrangement joins TRBV6-5 to TRBJ2-1; no clear D gene. Germline loops: CDR1 MNHEY, CDR2 SVGAGI. This CDR3 has 13 amino acids. Trimming left V 7 bases short and J 4 bases short, with 11 bases between.

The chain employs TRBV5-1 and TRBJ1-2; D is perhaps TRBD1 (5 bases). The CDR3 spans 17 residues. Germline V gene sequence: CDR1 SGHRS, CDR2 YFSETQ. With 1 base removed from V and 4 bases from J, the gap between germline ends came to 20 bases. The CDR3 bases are TGCGCCAGCAGCTTGCATATGGGGGACGGAGGGAGCTATGGCTACACCTTC. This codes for CASSLHMGDGGSYGYTF.

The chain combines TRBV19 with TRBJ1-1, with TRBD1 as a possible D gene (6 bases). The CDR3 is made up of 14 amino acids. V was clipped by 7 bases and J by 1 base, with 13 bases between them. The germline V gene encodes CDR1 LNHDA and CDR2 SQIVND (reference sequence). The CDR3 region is CASTLTGPNTEAFF. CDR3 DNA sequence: TGTGCCAGTACACTGACAGGCCCGAACACTGAAGCTTTCTTT.

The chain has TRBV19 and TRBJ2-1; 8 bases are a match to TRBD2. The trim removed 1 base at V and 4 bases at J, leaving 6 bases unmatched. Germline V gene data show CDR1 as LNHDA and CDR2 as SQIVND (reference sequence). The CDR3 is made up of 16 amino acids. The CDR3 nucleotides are TGTGCCAGTAGTATAGGGGCGGGGGGCCCTTACAATGAGCAGTTCTTC. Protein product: CASSIGAGGPYNEQFF.

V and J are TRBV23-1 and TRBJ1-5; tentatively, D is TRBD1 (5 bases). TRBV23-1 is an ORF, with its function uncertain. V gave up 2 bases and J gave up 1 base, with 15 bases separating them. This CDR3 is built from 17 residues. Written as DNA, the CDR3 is TGCGCCAGCAGTCAACGCGACGAGTACAGGAGCAATCAGCCCCAGCATTTT. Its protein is CASSQRDEYRSNQPQHF.

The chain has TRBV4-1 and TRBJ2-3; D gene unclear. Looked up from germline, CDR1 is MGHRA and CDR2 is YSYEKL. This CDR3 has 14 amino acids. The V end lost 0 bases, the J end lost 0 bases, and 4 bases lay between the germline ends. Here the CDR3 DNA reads TGCGCCAGCAGCCAAGAGGCTAGCACAGATACGCAGTATTTT. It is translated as CASSQEASTDTQYF.

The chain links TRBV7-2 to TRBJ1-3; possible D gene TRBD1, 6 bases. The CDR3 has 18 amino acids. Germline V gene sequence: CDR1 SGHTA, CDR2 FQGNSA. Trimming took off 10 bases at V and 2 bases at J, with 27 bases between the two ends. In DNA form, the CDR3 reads TGTGCCATCCACGCTTTAAACCCGGCAACAGGGCCTGGAAACACCATATATTTT. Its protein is CAIHALNPATGPGNTIYF.

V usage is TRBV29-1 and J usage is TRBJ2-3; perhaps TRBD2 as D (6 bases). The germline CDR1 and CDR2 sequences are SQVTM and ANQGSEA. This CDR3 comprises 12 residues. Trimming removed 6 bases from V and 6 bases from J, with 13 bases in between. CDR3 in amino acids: CSVSRRGDTQYF. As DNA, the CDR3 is TGCAGCGTCTCCCGCCGGGGGGATACGCAGTATTTT.

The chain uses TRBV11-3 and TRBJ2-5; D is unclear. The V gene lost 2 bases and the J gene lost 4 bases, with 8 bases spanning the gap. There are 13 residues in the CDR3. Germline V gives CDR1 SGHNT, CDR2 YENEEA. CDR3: CASSLRTRETQYF. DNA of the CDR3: TGTGCCAGCAGCTTACGGACCAGAGAGACCCAGTACTTC.

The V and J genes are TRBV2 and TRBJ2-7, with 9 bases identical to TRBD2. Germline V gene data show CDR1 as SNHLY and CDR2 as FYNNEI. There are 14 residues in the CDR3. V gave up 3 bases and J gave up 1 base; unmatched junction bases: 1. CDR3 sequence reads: CASSETSGSYEQYF. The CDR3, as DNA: TGTGCCAGCAGTGAGACTAGCGGATCCTACGAGCAGTACTTC.

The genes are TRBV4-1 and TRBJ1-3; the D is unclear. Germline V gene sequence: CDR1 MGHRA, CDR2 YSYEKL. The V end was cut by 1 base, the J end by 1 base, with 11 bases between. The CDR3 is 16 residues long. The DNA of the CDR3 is TGCGCCAGCAGCCAAGCCTTACTCCGTTCTGGAAACACCATATATTTT. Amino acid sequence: CASSQALLRSGNTIYF.

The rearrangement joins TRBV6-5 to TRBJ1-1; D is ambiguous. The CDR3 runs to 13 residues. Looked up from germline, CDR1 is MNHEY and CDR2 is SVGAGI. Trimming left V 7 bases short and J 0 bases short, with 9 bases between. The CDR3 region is CASMFAMNTEAFF. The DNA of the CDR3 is TGTGCCAGCATGTTCGCTATGAACACTGAAGCTTTCTTT.

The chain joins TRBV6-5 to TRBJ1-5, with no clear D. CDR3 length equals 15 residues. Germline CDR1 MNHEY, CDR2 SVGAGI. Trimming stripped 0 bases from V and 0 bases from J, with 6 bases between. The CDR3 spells CASSYSGYSNQPQHF. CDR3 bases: TGTGCCAGCAGTTACTCGGGATATAGCAATCAGCCCCAGCATTTT.

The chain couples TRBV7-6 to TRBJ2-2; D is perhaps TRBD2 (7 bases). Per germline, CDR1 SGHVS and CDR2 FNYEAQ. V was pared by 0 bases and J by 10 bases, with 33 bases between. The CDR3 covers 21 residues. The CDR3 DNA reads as TGTGCCAGCAGCTTAGCCCCCGATGGGGTGGGGGGGCGGACACCGGGTACGGAGCTGTTTTTT. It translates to CASSLAPDGVGGRTPGTELFF.